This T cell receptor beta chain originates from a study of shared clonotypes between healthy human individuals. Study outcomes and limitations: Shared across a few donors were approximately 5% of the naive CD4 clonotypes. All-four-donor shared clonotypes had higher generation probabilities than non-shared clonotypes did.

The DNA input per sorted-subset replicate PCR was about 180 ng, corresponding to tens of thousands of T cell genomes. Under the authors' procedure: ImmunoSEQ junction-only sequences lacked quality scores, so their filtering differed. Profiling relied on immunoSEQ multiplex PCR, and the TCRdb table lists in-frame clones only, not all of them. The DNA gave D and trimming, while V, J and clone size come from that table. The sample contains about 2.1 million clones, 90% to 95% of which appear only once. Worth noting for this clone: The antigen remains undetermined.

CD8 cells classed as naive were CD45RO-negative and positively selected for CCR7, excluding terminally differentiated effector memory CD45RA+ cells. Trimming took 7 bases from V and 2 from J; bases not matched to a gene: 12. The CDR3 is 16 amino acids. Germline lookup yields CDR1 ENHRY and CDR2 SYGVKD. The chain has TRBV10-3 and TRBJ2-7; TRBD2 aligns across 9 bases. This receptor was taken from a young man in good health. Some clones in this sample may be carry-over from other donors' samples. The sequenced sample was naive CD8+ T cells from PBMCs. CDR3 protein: CAITGSVAGGPYEQYF. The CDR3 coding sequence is TGTGCCATCACTGGCTCCGTGGCGGGAGGGCCCTACGAGCAGTACTTC.